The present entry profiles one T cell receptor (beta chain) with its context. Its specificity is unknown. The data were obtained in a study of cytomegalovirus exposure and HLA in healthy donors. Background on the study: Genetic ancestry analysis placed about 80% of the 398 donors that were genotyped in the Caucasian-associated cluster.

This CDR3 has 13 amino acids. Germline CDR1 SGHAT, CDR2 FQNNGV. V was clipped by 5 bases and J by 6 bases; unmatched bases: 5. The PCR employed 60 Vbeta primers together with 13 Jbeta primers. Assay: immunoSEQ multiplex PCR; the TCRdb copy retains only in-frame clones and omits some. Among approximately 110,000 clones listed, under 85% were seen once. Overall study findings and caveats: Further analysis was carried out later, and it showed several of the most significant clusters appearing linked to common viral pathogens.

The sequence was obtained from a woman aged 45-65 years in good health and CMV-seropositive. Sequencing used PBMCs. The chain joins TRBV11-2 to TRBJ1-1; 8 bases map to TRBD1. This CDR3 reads CASSPDRGAEAFF. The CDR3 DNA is TGTGCCAGCAGCCCAGACAGGGGCGCTGAAGCTTTCTTT.